This T cell receptor (beta chain) was recorded in a study of blood T cell repertoires in COVID-19. This clone was observed a handful of times. Participant ages covered about 18 to 95 years across about 25 US areas. Profiled with immunoSEQ multiplex PCR; TCRdb holds only in-frame clones, not every one. The sample shows 350,000 to 400,000 clones, around 87% of them seen only once. The ends lost 4 bases at V and 9 bases at J; junction bases unmatched: 18. The CDR3 runs 17 residues. The V gene's germline CDR1 is SGHTA and CDR2 FQGNSA. The origin of this receptor is a woman in her 30s with acute COVID-19. The sample comprised PBMCs or T cells enriched from blood (not recorded which). V is TRBV7-2 and J is TRBJ2-4; the match to TRBD1 covers 7 bases. The CDR3 region has the DNA TGTGCCAGCAGCTCCCGCGCCCAAACAGGGGTGGGGAGCATTCAGTACTTC. Protein product: CASSSRAQTGVGSIQYF.